This note documents a single T cell receptor (beta chain) sequence. Its antigen is undetermined. These data are taken from a study of graft-versus-host responses after intestinal transplantation. Study overall: Anti-thymocyte globulin induction preceded three to four years of tacrolimus and steroid maintenance in all recipients.

Assay: immunoSEQ multiplex PCR; the TCRdb copy retains only in-frame clones and omits some. The sample lists around 15,000 clones; 75% to 90% were seen once. Whole-study results and caveats: Among recipient marrow samples, GvH clones were found; some appeared first in ileum or blood. The highest levels of circulating GvH clones went along with early declines in HvG clones after transplant. High graft-versus-host to host-versus-graft clonal ratios were found in allografts of patients who had graft-donor T cell macrochimerism.

The source is a human patient who received an intestinal transplant, so some T cells may come from the graft donor. Source: PBMCs, taken around 110 days after intestinal transplant.

The CDR3 reads CASSFRPSWVNTEAFF. The CDR3 bases are TGTGCCAGCAGTTTTCGCCCGTCCTGGGTGAACACTGAAGCTTTCTTT. The V call is TRBV28, the J call TRBJ1-1; D call uncertain. V gave up 3 bases and J gave up 0 bases, with 14 bases separating them. CDR3 size: 16 residues. CDR1 and CDR2 (germline): MDHEN, SYDVKM.